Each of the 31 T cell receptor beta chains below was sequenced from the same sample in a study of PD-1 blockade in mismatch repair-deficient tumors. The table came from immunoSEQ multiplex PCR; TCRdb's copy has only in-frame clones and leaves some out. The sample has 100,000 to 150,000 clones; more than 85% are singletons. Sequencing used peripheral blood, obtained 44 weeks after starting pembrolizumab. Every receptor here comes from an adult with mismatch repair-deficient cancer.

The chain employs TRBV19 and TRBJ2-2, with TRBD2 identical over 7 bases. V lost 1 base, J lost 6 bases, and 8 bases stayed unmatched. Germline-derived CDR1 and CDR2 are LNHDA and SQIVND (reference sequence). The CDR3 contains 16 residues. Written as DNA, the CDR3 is TGTGCCAGTAGTATAGGTTGGGTCAGCGGGGCCGGGGAGCTGTTTTTT. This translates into CASSIGWVSGAGELFF.

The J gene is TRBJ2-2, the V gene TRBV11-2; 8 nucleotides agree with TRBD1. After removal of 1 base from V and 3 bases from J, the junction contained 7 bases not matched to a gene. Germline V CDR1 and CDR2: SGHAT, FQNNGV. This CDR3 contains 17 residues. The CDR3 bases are TGTGCCAGCAGCTTAGCCCGGACAGGGTTGGACACCGGGGAGCTGTTTTTT. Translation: CASSLARTGLDTGELFF.

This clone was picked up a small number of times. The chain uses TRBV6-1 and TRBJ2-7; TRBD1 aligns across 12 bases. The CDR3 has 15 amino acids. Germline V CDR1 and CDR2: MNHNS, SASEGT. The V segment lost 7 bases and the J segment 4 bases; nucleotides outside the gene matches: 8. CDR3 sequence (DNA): TGTGCCAGCACCGACGGGACAGGGGGCGCGTACGAGCAGTACTTC. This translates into CASTDGTGGAYEQYF.

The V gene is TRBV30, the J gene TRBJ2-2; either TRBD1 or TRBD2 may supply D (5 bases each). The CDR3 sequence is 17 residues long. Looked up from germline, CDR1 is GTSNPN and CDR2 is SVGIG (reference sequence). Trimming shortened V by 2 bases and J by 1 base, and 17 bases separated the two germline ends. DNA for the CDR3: TGTGCCTGGAGTAGGGACCTCTCGTTCGGGAACACCGGGGAGCTGTTTTTT. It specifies CAWSRDLSFGNTGELFF.

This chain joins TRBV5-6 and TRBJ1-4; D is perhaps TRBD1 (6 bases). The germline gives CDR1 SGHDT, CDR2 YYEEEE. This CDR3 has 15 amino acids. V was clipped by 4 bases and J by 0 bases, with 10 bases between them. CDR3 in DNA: TGTGCCAGCAGCCTACAGGGTCCAACTAATGAAAAACTGTTTTTT. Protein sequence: CASSLQGPTNEKLFF.

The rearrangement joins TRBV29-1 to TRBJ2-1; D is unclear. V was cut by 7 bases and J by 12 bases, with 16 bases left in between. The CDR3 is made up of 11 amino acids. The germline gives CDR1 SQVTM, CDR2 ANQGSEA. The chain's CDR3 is CSGRNQMWQFF. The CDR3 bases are TGCAGCGGCCGAAACCAGATGTGGCAGTTCTTC.

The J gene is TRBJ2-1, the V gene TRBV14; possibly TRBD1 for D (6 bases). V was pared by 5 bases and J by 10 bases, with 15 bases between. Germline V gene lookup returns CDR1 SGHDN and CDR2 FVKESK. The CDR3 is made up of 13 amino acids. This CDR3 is CASSLTGIGEQFF. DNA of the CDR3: TGTGCCAGCAGCTTAACAGGGATAGGCGAGCAGTTCTTC. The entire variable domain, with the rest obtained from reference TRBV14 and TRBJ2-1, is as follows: EAGVTQFPSHSVIEKGQTVTLRCDPISGHDNLYWYRRVMGKEIKFLLHFVKESKQDESGMPNNRFLAERTGGTYSTLKVQPAELEDSGVYFCASSLTGIGEQFFGPGTRLTVL.

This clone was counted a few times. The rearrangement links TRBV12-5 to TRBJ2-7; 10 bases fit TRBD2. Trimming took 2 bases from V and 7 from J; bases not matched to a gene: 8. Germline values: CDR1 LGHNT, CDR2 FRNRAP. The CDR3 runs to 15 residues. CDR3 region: CASGLPTSGTGEQYF. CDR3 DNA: TGTGCTAGTGGTTTGCCTACTAGCGGGACGGGGGAGCAGTACTTC.

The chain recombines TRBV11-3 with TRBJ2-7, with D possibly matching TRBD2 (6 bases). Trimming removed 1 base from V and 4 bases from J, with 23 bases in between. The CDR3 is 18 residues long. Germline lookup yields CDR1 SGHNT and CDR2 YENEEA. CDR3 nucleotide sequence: TGTGCCAGCAGCTTAGCCCTAACACTAGGGCGGGGCCCATACGAGCAGTACTTC. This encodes CASSLALTLGRGPYEQYF.

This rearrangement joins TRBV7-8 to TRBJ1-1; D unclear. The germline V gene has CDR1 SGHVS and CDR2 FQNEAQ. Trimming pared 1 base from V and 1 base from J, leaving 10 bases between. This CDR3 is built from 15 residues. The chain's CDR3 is CASSLVTGRNTEAFF. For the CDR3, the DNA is TGTGCCAGCAGCTTAGTGACCGGGAGGAACACTGAAGCTTTCTTT.

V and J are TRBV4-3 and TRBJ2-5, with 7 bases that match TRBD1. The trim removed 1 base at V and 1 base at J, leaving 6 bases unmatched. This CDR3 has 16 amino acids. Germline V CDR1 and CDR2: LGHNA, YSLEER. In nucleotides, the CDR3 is TGCGCCAGCAGCCAAGGAGACAGGGCCCCCCAAGAGACCCAGTACTTC. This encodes CASSQGDRAPQETQYF.

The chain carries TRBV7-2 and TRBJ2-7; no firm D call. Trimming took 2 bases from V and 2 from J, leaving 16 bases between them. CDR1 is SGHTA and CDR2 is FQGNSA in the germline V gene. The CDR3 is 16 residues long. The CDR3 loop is CASSLYRVSRTYEQYF. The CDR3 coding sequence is TGTGCCAGCAGCTTATACCGTGTCAGCCGCACCTACGAGCAGTACTTC.

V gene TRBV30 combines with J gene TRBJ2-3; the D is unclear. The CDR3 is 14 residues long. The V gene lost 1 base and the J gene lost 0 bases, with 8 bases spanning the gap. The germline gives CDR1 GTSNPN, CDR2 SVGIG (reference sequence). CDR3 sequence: CAWSGRSSTDTQYF. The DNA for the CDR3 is TGTGCCTGGAGTGGACGGTCTAGCACAGATACGCAGTATTTT.

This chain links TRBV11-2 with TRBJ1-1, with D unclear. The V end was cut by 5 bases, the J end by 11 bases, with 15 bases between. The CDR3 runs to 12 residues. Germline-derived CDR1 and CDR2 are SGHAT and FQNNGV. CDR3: CASSPWTRLAFF. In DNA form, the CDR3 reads TGTGCCAGCAGCCCCTGGACCCGGCTGGCTTTCTTT.

Written as DNA, the CDR3 is TGTGCCAGCAGCCAGGAAAGCGGGAGCCCTTACAATGAGCAGTTCTTC. This sequence encodes CASSQESGSPYNEQFF. The chain employs TRBV4-2 and TRBJ2-1; the match to TRBD2 covers 8 bases. The CDR3 has 16 residues. Germline-derived CDR1 and CDR2 are LGHNA and YNFKEQ. Losses at the gene ends were 3 bases for V and 4 bases for J; bases not matched to a gene: 8.

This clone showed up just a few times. CDR3 sequence reads: CAWSVAGGTYEQYF. The CDR3 nucleotides read TGTGCCTGGAGTGTTGCGGGCGGGACCTACGAGCAGTACTTC. The V call is TRBV30, the J call TRBJ2-7, with D possibly TRBD2 on 6 matching bases. Germline CDR1 reads GTSNPN; CDR2 reads SVGIG (reference sequence). The CDR3 length is 14 residues. With 0 bases removed from V and 2 bases from J, the gap between germline ends came to 11 bases.

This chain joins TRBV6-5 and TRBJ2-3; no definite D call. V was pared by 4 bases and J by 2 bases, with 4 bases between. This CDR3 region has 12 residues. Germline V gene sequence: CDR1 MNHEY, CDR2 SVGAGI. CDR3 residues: CASSSFTDTQYF. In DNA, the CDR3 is TGTGCCAGCAGTTCGTTCACAGATACGCAGTATTTT.

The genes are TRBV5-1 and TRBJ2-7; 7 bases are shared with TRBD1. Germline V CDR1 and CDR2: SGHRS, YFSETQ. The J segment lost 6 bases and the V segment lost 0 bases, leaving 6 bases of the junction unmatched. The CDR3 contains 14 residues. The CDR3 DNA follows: TGCGCCAGCAGCTTGGAAGACAGGGTTGGCGAGCAGTACTTC. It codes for CASSLEDRVGEQYF.

The CDR3 DNA reads TGTGCCAGCAGTGCCGGCGACACCTACTACGAGCAGTACTTC. Protein: CASSAGDTYYEQYF. The chain couples TRBV6-1 to TRBJ2-7, with D hard to call. CDR1 is MNHNS and CDR2 is SASEGT in the germline V gene. Trimming pared 4 bases from V and 3 bases from J, leaving 13 bases between. The CDR3 consists of 14 residues.

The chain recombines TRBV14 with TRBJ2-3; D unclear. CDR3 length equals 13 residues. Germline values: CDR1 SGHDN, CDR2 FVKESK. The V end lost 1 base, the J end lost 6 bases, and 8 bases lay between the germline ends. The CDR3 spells CASSQVQGDTQYF. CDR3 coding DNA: TGTGCCAGCAGCCAAGTCCAAGGGGATACGCAGTATTTT. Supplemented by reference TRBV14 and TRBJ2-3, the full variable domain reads EAGVTQFPSHSVIEKGQTVTLRCDPISGHDNLYWYRRVMGKEIKFLLHFVKESKQDESGMPNNRFLAERTGGTYSTLKVQPAELEDSGVYFCASSQVQGDTQYFGPGTRLTVL.

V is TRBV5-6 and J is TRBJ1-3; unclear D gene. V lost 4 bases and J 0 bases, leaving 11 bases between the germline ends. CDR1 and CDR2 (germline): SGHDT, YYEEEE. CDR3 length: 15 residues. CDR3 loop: CASSRDWNSGNTIYF. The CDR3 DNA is TGTGCCAGCAGCCGAGACTGGAACTCTGGAAACACCATATATTTT.

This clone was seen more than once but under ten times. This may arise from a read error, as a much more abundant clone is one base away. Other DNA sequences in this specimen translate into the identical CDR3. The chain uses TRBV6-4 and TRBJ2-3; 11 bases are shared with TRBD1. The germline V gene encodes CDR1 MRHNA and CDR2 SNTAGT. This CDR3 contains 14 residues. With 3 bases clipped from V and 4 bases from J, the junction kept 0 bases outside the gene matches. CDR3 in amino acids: CASSEGQGADTQYF. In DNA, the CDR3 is TGTGCCAGCAGTGAGGGACAGGGGGCAGATACGCAGTATTTT.

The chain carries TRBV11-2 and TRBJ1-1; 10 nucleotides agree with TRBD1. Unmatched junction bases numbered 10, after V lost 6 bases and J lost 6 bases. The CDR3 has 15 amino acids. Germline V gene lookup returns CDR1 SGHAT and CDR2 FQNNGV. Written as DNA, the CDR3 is TGTGCCAGCAGAAGCATAGGGACAGGGGTGGCTGAAGCTTTCTTT. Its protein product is CASRSIGTGVAEAFF.

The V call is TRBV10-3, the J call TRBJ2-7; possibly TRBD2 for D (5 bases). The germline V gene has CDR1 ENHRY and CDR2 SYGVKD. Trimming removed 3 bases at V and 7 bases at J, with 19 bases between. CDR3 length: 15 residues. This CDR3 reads CAISDRVTRHEEQYF. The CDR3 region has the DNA TGTGCCATCAGTGATAGGGTTACTAGACACGAAGAGCAGTACTTC.

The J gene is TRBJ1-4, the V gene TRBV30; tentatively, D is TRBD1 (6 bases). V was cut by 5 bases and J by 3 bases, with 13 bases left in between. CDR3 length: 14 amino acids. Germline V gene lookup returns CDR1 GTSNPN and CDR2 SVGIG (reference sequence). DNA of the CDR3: TGTGCCTGGGCGGTGGCAGGGGCTAATGAAAAACTGTTTTTT. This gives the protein CAWAVAGANEKLFF.

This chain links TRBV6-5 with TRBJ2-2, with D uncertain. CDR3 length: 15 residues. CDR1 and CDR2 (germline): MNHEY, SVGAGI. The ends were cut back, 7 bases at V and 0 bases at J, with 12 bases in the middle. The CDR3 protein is CASTREPSNTGELFF. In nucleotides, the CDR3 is TGTGCCAGCACTAGGGAACCGTCGAACACCGGGGAGCTGTTTTTT.

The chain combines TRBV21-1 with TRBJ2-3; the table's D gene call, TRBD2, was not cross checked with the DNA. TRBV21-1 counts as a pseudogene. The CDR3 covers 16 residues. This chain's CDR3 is CASEEGPSGTTDTQYF. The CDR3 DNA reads TGTGCCAGCGAGGAGGGGCCTAGCGGAACCACAGATACGCAGTATTTT.

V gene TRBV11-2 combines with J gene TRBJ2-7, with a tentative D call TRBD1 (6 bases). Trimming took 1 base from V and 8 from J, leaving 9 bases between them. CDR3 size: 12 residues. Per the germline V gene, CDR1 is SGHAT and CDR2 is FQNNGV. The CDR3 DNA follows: TGTGCCAGCAGCTTAGTGCAGGGGCAGCAGTACTTC. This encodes CASSLVQGQQYF.

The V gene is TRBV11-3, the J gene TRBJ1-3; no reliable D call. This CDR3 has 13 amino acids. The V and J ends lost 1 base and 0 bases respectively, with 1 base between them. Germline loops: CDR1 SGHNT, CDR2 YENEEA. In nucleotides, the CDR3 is TGTGCCAGCAGCTTAGCCTCTGGAAACACCATATATTTT. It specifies CASSLASGNTIYF.

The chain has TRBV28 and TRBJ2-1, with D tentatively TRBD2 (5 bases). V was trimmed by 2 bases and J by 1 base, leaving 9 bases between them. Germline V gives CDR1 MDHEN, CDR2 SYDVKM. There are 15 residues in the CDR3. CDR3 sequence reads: CASSLEGNSYNEQFF. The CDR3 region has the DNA TGTGCCAGCAGTTTAGAGGGAAATTCCTACAATGAGCAGTTCTTC.

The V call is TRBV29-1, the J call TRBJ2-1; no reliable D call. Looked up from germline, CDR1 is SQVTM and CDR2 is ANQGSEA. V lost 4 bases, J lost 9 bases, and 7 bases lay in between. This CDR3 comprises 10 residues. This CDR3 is CSVGYGEQFF. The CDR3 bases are TGCAGCGTTGGATACGGTGAGCAGTTCTTC.